These T cell receptor beta chains were read from a single sample in a study of beta chain features in type 1 diabetes. Only in-frame clones appear in the TCRdb table, and some are missing; sequencing was by immunoSEQ multiplex PCR. The data contain approximately 140,000 clones, less than 9% of them singletons. Sample: central memory CD4+ T cells from blood. Receptors were obtained from a woman in her 30s in good health. CDR3s include the opening cysteine and the closing phenylalanine or tryptophan. A D gene is named only where the DNA matches it firmly. The size field is filled for only some rows; it gives once, few, many or a size class.

NA | TRBJ1-1 | TRBV6-5 | many | TGTGCCAGCAGTTCGAGAACAGGGAACACTGAAGCTTTCTTT | CASSSRTGNTEAFF
NA | TRBJ2-7 | TRBV19 | NA | TGTGCCAGTAGTATCCCCCAGGCCGGCGAGCAGTACTTC | CASSIPQAGEQYF
NA | TRBJ1-2 | TRBV7-2 | few | TGTGCCAGCAGCTTAGGGATGGAGACGAATGGCTACACCTTC | CASSLGMETNGYTF
TRBD1 | TRBJ2-5 | TRBV7-9 | NA | TGTGCCAGCAACCAACAGGGGGCAGAGACCCAGTACTTC | CASNQQGAETQYF
TRBD1 | TRBJ2-7 | TRBV10-3 | many | TGTGCCATCAGCAAAGCCGGGACAGTCTCCTACGAGCAGTACTTC | CAISKAGTVSYEQYF
TRBD2 | TRBJ2-1 | TRBV4-2 | many | TGTGCCAGCAGCCAAGAATGGCTAGCGGAGTACAATGAGCAGTTCTTC | CASSQEWLAEYNEQFF
NA | TRBJ1-3 | TRBV7-2 | NA | TGTGCCAGCAGCTCGCCGGGACTGGGAAACACCATATATTTT | CASSSPGLGNTIYF
NA | TRBJ2-6 | TRBV4-3 | NA | TGCGCCAGCAGCCAAGATCTTTGGGCGGGGGCCAACGTCCTGACTTTC | CASSQDLWAGANVLTF
TRBD1 | TRBJ2-3 | TRBV7-8 | NA | TGTGCCAGCAGCCCTTACGGGACAGGCGACACAGATACGCAGTATTTT | CASSPYGTGDTDTQYF
NA | TRBJ1-5 | TRBV6-6 | NA | TGTGCCAGCAGGCCACAGGGAGGGGAGAATCAGCCCCAGCATTTT | CASRPQGGENQPQHF
TRBD1 | TRBJ2-1 | TRBV14 | NA | TGTGCCAGCAGCCAAGCCCAGACAGGGAGAGCCTACAATGAGCAGTTCTTC | CASSQAQTGRAYNEQFF
TRBD1 | TRBJ1-2 | TRBV28 | NA | TGTGGCAGCAGTGGGGGGACTCTGGGACAGATCTATGGCTACACCTTC | CGSSGGTLGQIYGYTF
TRBD2 | TRBJ2-1 | TRBV15 | few | TGTGCCACCAGCAGAGATGGAGCGGGAGGGAGCAATGAGCAGTTCTTC | CATSRDGAGGSNEQFF
TRBD1 | TRBJ2-7 | TRBV4-1 | NA | TGCGCCAGCAGCCCGGTCCCGGGACAGGGGTACGAGCAGTACTTC | CASSPVPGQGYEQYF
NA | TRBJ2-2 | TRBV2 | NA | TGTGCCAGCAGTGCTCAGGGGGGCGCCGGGGAGCTGTTTTTT | CASSAQGGAGELFF
TRBD1 | TRBJ2-5 | TRBV7-8 | NA | TGTGCCAGCAGCTTAGTTTGGGACAGGGTCTTTAAAGAGACCCAGTACTTC | CASSLVWDRVFKETQYF
NA | TRBJ1-5 | TRBV28 | few | TGTGCCAGCAGGCCCTTTACAGGGTCTCCCCAGCATTTT | CASRPFTGSPQHF
NA | TRBJ2-7 | TRBV14 | NA | TGTGCCAGCAGCCCCGGTTACACAGGGACCTTAATTTTCGACGAGCAGTACTTC | CASSPGYTGTLIFDEQYF
TRBD2 | TRBJ2-7 | TRBV7-2 | few | TGTGCCAGCAGCTTAGCGACTAGCGCCACCTACGAGCAGTACTTC | CASSLATSATYEQYF
TRBD1 | TRBJ1-3 | TRBV7-9 | few | TGTGCCAGCAGCTTGACAGGGTACGGGTCCTCGGCCTCAGGAAACACCATATATTTT | CASSLTGYGSSASGNTIYF
NA | TRBJ2-3 | TRBV5-1 | few | TGCGCCAGCAGCTTGGCGGGATCAAGCACAGATACGCAGTATTTT | CASSLAGSSTDTQYF
NA | TRBJ1-5 | TRBV4-3 | NA | TGCGCCAGCAGCGAACAGGGAGTGGGACAGCCCCAGCATTTT | CASSEQGVGQPQHF
NA | TRBJ2-1 | TRBV29-1 | NA | TGCAGCGCTGCCACTAGCTCCTACAATGAGCAGTTCTTC | CSAATSSYNEQFF
TRBD1 | TRBJ2-2 | TRBV9 | few | TGTGCCAGCAGCCCAGGGACAGGGAGCACCGGGGAGCTGTTTTTT | CASSPGTGSTGELFF
TRBD2 | TRBJ2-2 | TRBV11-1 | few | TGTGCCAGCAGCCCCGGGACTAGCACCGGGGAGCTGTTTTTT | CASSPGTSTGELFF
NA | TRBJ2-2 | TRBV18 | many | TGTGCCAGCTCACTGGTCGGGAGAGCGAACACCGGGGAGCTGTTTTTT | CASSLVGRANTGELFF
NA | TRBJ2-7 | TRBV14 | NA | TGTGCCAGCAGCCAAGTACCGGGCGGGTCCTACGAGCAGTACTTC | CASSQVPGGSYEQYF
TRBD2 | TRBJ2-4 | TRBV28 | NA | TGTGCCAGCAGTTTATCTAGCGGGAGGGCCTCATCCAAAAACATTCAGTACTTC | CASSLSSGRASSKNIQYF
NA | TRBJ2-7 | TRBV6-5 | NA | TGTGCCAGCAGTCCGCGTCTAGCGCGAACCTACGAGCAGTACTTC | CASSPRLARTYEQYF
TRBD1 | TRBJ1-5 | TRBV28 | NA | TGTGCCAGCAGGTCGGGACAGGTAAATCAGCCCCAGCATTTT | CASRSGQVNQPQHF
TRBD2 | TRBJ2-3 | TRBV9 | few | TGTGCCAGCAGCGTAGGCGGGGGTCGCCGCACAGATACGCAGTATTTT | CASSVGGGRRTDTQYF
NA | TRBJ2-3 | TRBV5-1 | few | TGCGCCAGCAGCTTGGTTACGGGAGAGCACACAGATACGCAGTATTTT | CASSLVTGEHTDTQYF
NA | TRBJ2-5 | TRBV18 | NA | TGTGCCAGCTCACCACCTTCTTCCGGGGAGACCCAGTACTTC | CASSPPSSGETQYF
TRBD1 | TRBJ1-2 | TRBV29-1 | NA | TGCAGCGTGGAAAAGGGACAGGGATCCTATGGCTACACCTTC | CSVEKGQGSYGYTF
TRBD2 | TRBJ2-7 | TRBV14 | NA | TGTGCCAGCAGCCAAGATCAGGATCTAGCGGGAGCCACAAGGACCTACGAGCAGTACTTC | CASSQDQDLAGATRTYEQYF
TRBD2 | TRBJ2-7 | TRBV7-2 | many | TGTGCCAGCAGCTTAGCGGGAGGGTCAAGGGAGCAGTACTTC | CASSLAGGSREQYF
NA | TRBJ2-1 | TRBV11-2 | few | TGTGCCAGCAGTTTTGGGGGGTCTGAGCAGTTCTTC | CASSFGGSEQFF
NA | TRBJ1-1 | TRBV11-2 | few | TGTGCCAGCAGCTTAAGTACGGGATCGGGCACTGAAGCTTTCTTT | CASSLSTGSGTEAFF
TRBD1 | TRBJ1-4 | TRBV7-2 | NA | TGTGCCAGCAGCCTCAGACCGGGACAGGCTAATGAAAAACTGTTTTTT | CASSLRPGQANEKLFF
TRBD1 | TRBJ2-5 | TRBV7-9 | few | TGTGCCAGCAGCTTAGGGACAGGGAGGTTTCAAGAGACCCAGTACTTC | CASSLGTGRFQETQYF
NA | TRBJ2-1 | TRBV4-2 | NA | TGTGCCAGCAGCCAAGAACCGGGACTCATCTACAATGAGCAGTTCTTC | CASSQEPGLIYNEQFF
TRBD1 | TRBJ1-5 | TRBV18 | few | TGTGCCAGCTCTAGGACAGGGGATCGTCAGCCCCAGCATTTT | CASSRTGDRQPQHF
NA | TRBJ1-2 | TRBV29-1 | NA | TGCAGCGTTGGGGGGAGTTGGGGGCCGGGCTACACCTTC | CSVGGSWGPGYTF
NA | TRBJ2-5 | TRBV15 | NA | TGTGCCGCCAGCAGAGATCTTACCGGGATGGAGACCCAGTACTTC | CAASRDLTGMETQYF
TRBD2 | TRBJ2-5 | TRBV19 | NA | TGTGCCAGTAGTATCTCTAGCGGGAGAAAGACCCAGTACTTC | CASSISSGRKTQYF
NA | TRBJ2-4 | TRBV7-3 | NA | TGTGCCAGCAGCCGCACCCGACAGGTGGTAGACATTCAGTACTTC | CASSRTRQVVDIQYF